The 11 T cell receptor beta chains given below trace back to one sample, sequenced in a study of control samples from healthy donors and cancer patients. Method: immunoSEQ multiplex PCR; TCRdb's copy keeps in-frame clones and lacks some. Altogether 100,000 to 150,000 clones are present, nearly 90% being singletons, with the ten largest covering around 7.6%. The sample taken for sequencing was PBMCs. The receptors were sampled from a man in his fifties or sixties with head and neck cancer.

The J gene is TRBJ1-4, the V gene TRBV3-1 (or the pseudogene TRBV3-2), with D unresolved. The CDR3 length is 12 residues. Per germline, CDR1 LGHDT and CDR2 YNNKEL (reference sequence). Trimming shortened V by 1 base and J by 8 bases, and 5 bases separated the two germline ends. This CDR3 is CASSQGPEKLFF. Written as DNA, the CDR3 is TGTGCCAGCAGCCAAGGACCCGAAAAACTGTTTTTT.

The chain uses TRBV7-6 and TRBJ1-2, with D perhaps TRBD1 (5 bases). The CDR3 covers 14 residues. V was shortened by 6 bases and J by 8 bases, with 19 bases between the two germline ends. The germline V gene has CDR1 SGHVS and CDR2 FNYEAQ. For the CDR3, the DNA is TGTGCCAGCAGGTCATTAGGTGTGGGGGACGGCTACACCTTC. The encoded protein is CASRSLGVGDGYTF.

J is TRBJ2-2 and V is TRBV19; TRBD2 might be the D (5 bases). This CDR3 region has 18 residues. Germline V gives CDR1 LNHDA, CDR2 SQIVND (reference sequence). The germline V and J ends were trimmed by 4 bases and 4 bases, with 22 bases remaining between them. The CDR3 nucleotides read TGTGCCAGTAGTACCCAACCTCCTGGGAGAAAGGGCACCGGGGAGCTGTTTTTT. Its protein is CASSTQPPGRKGTGELFF.

The chain links TRBV6-1 to TRBJ1-5; weak D call: TRBD1 (5 bases). Germline V gene sequence: CDR1 MNHNS, CDR2 SASEGT. There are 16 residues in the CDR3. V gave up 0 bases and J gave up 5 bases, with 14 bases separating them. The CDR3 protein is CASSEAQGPLDQPQHF. CDR3 DNA: TGTGCCAGCAGTGAAGCGCAGGGCCCTTTAGATCAGCCCCAGCATTTT.

V usage is TRBV6-5 and J usage is TRBJ2-1; no clear D. Trimming took off 2 bases at V and 0 bases at J, with 8 bases between the two ends. The CDR3 contains 15 residues. Germline values: CDR1 MNHEY, CDR2 SVGAGI. CDR3 protein: CASSYMISSYNEQFF. The CDR3 DNA sequence: TGTGCCAGCAGTTACATGATTAGCTCCTACAATGAGCAGTTCTTC.

This clone was recorded once. In nucleotides, the CDR3 is TGTGCCAGCGGGGGACAGCTGGGGGTATACAATGAGCAGTTCTTC. This gives the protein CASGGQLGVYNEQFF. V is TRBV2 and J is TRBJ2-1; TRBD1 agrees at 7 bases. Trimming took 8 bases from V and 4 from J; bases not matched to a gene: 11. CDR3 size: 15 residues. Germline CDR1 is SNHLY and CDR2 is FYNNEI.

The chain has TRBV2 and TRBJ1-5; the match to TRBD1 covers 9 bases. This CDR3 spans 14 amino acids. J was trimmed by 1 base and V by 8 bases; bases with no gene match: 3. Germline-derived CDR1 and CDR2 are SNHLY and FYNNEI. The CDR3 bases are TGTGCCAGCGAGGGACAGGGAAGCAATCAGCCCCAGCATTTT. Translated: CASEGQGSNQPQHF.

The genes are TRBV10-1 and TRBJ2-5; tentative D call: TRBD1 (5 bases). Germline V lookup: CDR1 WNHNN, CDR2 SYGVQD (reference sequence). CDR3 length equals 13 residues. V lost 6 bases, J lost 3 bases, and 11 bases lay in between. The CDR3 loop is CASSGSREETQYF. Written as DNA, the CDR3 is TGCGCCAGCAGCGGTAGCAGGGAAGAGACCCAGTACTTC.

The V call is TRBV7-9, the J call TRBJ1-1; 7 bases are a match to TRBD1. The trim removed 8 bases at V and 0 bases at J, leaving 6 bases unmatched. CDR1 and CDR2 (germline): SEHNR, FQNEAQ (reference sequence). This CDR3 region has 14 residues. This chain's CDR3 is CASGGQVMNTEAFF. DNA for the CDR3: TGTGCCAGCGGAGGACAGGTCATGAACACTGAAGCTTTCTTT.

V and J are TRBV6-5 and TRBJ2-1; 7 nucleotides match TRBD1. The CDR3 has 14 amino acids. Germline V gene lookup returns CDR1 MNHEY and CDR2 SVGAGI. V lost 3 bases to trimming and J lost 9 bases; unmatched junction nucleotides: 8. The CDR3 nucleotides are TGTGCCAGCAGTTATGGGCAGGGGGTGGGTGAGCAGTTCTTC. Translating gives CASSYGQGVGEQFF.

A few counts support this clone. The gene calls are TRBV11-1 and TRBJ2-1; 10 bases match TRBD2. Germline assignment: CDR1 SGHAT and CDR2 FQDESV (reference sequence). J lost 2 bases, V lost 5 bases, and 3 bases had no gene match. The CDR3 loop spans 15 amino acids. The CDR3: CASSPGLAAYNEQFF. CDR3 DNA: TGTGCCAGCAGCCCCGGACTAGCGGCCTACAATGAGCAGTTCTTC.